This T cell receptor beta chain is from a study of T cell responses to AZD1222 COVID-19 vaccine. The wider study: Researchers grouped second doses given at about 4 or about 12 weeks into one pool. Study-wide results and limits: Clonal diversity may have been underestimated, and the donors were mostly white British, with more females than males.

This clone turned up a few times. Its antigen is unidentified. Sequencing was performed with immunoSEQ multiplex PCR; in TCRdb, only in-frame clones are kept and a portion is missing. Here the sample spans 130,000 or so clones, more than 70% being singletons. CDR3 length: 16 residues. Germline loops: CDR1 SGHRS, CDR2 YFSETQ. With 1 base removed from V and 2 bases from J, the gap between germline ends came to 15 bases. The source of this sequence is an adult in good health. This rearrangement joins TRBV5-1 to TRBJ2-5; weak D call: TRBD1 (6 bases). The specimen was peripheral blood, collected on day 0 of AZD1222 vaccination. DNA for the CDR3: TGCGCCAGCAGCTTGTTCACACAGGGCAATCAAGAGACCCAGTACTTC. This translates into CASSLFTQGNQETQYF.